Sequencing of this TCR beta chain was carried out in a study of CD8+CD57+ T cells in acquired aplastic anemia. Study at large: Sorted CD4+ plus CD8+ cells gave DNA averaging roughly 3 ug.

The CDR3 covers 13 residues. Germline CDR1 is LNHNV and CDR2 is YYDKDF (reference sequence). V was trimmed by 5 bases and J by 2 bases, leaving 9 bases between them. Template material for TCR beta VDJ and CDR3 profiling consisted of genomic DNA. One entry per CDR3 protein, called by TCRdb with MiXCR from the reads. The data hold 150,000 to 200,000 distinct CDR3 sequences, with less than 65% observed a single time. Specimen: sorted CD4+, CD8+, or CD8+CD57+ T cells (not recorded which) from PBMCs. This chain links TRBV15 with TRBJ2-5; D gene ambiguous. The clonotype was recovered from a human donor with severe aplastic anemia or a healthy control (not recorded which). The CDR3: CATSSYTQETQYF. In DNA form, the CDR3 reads TGTGCCACCAGCTCATACACGCAAGAGACCCAGTACTTC.